These T cell receptor beta chains were read from a single sample in a study of blood T cells in healthy people across ages. Using its own MiXCR run on the 5' RACE reads, TCRdb lists one record per CDR3 protein. The sample lists some 670,000 distinct CDR3 sequences; roughly half were seen once. Source material: blood. These receptors were taken from a woman at least 80 years old in good health. CDR3s leave out the opening cysteine and the closing phenylalanine or tryptophan.

V gene: TRBV4-2
J gene: TRBJ2-1
CDR3 length: 14
CDR3 protein: ASSQDWTSAYNEQF

V gene: TRBV15
J gene: TRBJ2-1
CDR3 length: 13
CDR3 protein: ATSRDPGQHNEQF

V gene: TRBV11-2
J gene: TRBJ2-1
CDR3 length: 13
CDR3 protein: ASTQGASSYNEQF

V gene: TRBV20-1
J gene: TRBJ1-2
CDR3 length: 12
CDR3 protein: SAASTGAGYGYT

V gene: TRBV5-1
J gene: TRBJ1-1
CDR3 length: 11
CDR3 protein: ASSIGQGGRAF

V gene: TRBV3-1
J gene: -
CDR3 length: 13
CDR3 protein: ASSQRLAGVDEQY

V gene: TRBV2
J gene: TRBJ2-1
CDR3 length: 11
CDR3 protein: AGAGDRVNEQF

V gene: TRBV20-1
J gene: TRBJ2-1
CDR3 length: 15
CDR3 protein: SARRGGLWESYNEQF

V gene: TRBV7-8
J gene: TRBJ2-1
CDR3 length: 14
CDR3 protein: ASSLPAGGNYNEQF

V gene: TRBV25-1
J gene: TRBJ2-6
CDR3 length: 15
CDR3 protein: ASSEFHLTSSHNVLT

V gene: TRBV3-1
J gene: TRBJ2-5
CDR3 length: 10
CDR3 protein: ASSQVSETQY

V gene: TRBV7-6
J gene: TRBJ2-7
CDR3 length: 13
CDR3 protein: ASSPPNSFYNEQY

V gene: TRBV14
J gene: TRBJ1-2
CDR3 length: 10
CDR3 protein: ASSPGGSGYT

V gene: TRBV27
J gene: TRBJ2-7
CDR3 length: 13
CDR3 protein: ASIRTRDRGYEQY